These T cell receptor beta chains were read from a single sample in a study of T cell changes during pregnancy in multiple sclerosis. Sequencing used immunoSEQ multiplex PCR; TCRdb keeps in-frame clones, though not all of them. Among about 50,000 clones listed, 91% were seen once. Sequencing was performed on CD8+ T cells from peripheral blood mononuclear cells, taken after pregnancy. Receptor source: a female donor with multiple sclerosis, enrolled in a pregnancy study. Each CDR3 is given with its conserved first and last residue. The D gene is left open where the match is weak. Only some rows state a clone size, as once, few, many or a class for expanded clones.

V	J	size	D	CDR3	DNA
TRBV19	TRBJ1-1	.	.	CASTMGGALTEAFF	TGTGCCAGTACCATGGGGGGGGCGTTGACTGAAGCTTTCTTT
TRBV13	TRBJ2-3	.	.	CASSTRQGGGHGATDTQYF	TGTGCCAGCAGCACTAGACAGGGCGGGGGGCACGGGGCCACAGATACGCAGTATTTT
TRBV19	TRBJ1-5	.	TRBD1	CASNYRGGGSNQPQHF	TGTGCCAGTAACTACAGGGGGGGTGGGAGCAATCAGCCCCAGCATTTT
TRBV11-2	TRBJ2-5	.	.	CASSPVTWEQETQYF	TGTGCCAGCAGCCCCGTGACTTGGGAGCAGGAGACCCAGTACTTC
TRBV13	TRBJ2-3	.	.	CASSLESQDTQYF	TGTGCCAGCAGCTTAGAAAGCCAAGATACGCAGTATTTT
TRBV7-6	TRBJ2-2	.	.	CASSHTTGYSGELFF	TGTGCCAGCAGCCATACCACAGGGTACTCCGGGGAGCTGTTTTTT
TRBV20-1	TRBJ2-7	.	TRBD1	CSAVQGNEQYF	TGCAGTGCAGTACAGGGGAACGAGCAGTACTTC
TRBV29-1	TRBJ2-2	.	TRBD1	CSVELNGAGGAGELFF	TGCAGCGTTGAGCTGAATGGGGCAGGGGGAGCCGGGGAGCTGTTTTTT
TRBV27	TRBJ2-7	.	TRBD2	CASSTSGPYYEQYF	TGTGCCAGCAGTACTAGCGGGCCCTACTACGAGCAGTACTTC
TRBV10-3	TRBJ2-1	large	TRBD1	CAISAGQGAYNEQFF	TGTGCCATCAGTGCGGGACAGGGGGCATACAATGAGCAGTTCTTC
TRBV19	TRBJ1-2	.	TRBD1	CASGQGNYGYTF	TGTGCCAGTGGACAGGGGAACTATGGCTACACCTTC
TRBV30	TRBJ1-2	.	.	CAWSVLGGARAYGYTF	TGTGCCTGGAGTGTCCTCGGAGGCGCGCGGGCGTATGGCTACACCTTC